This T cell receptor (beta chain) was captured by sequencing in a study of blood T cells in healthy people across ages (dated by TCRdb to between 2015 and 2017). Context from the whole study: In model experiments, roughly one uniquely barcoded TCR beta cDNA molecule per two T cells was captured by template switching. Donors of different ages were randomly distributed across sequencing lanes to avoid experimental bias. To track age-related changes in TCR beta repertoire diversity, the study relied on deep sequencing normalized with unique cDNA molecular identifiers. Donors were grouped into four age groups: young (average 16 years), middle-aged (39), aged (62) and long-lived (around 80). Using the same blood draw, the study looked at two additional independent replicas of 1 million unique cDNA reads for two donors, one aged 18 to 30 and the other aged 80 or older. What the study reported, not specific to this receptor: As age increased, observed TCR beta diversity per million T cells dropped in a roughly linear way, and a significant reduction was already evident by age about 40. The CMV infection status of donors was not known, potentially confounding age-related changes in expanded clonotypes. Compared with the aged group, the long-lived group had more naive CD4+ T cells, fewer expanded clones and increased TCR diversity, suggesting age selection. The percentage of naive T cells measured by flow cytometry correlated strongly with observed TCR beta diversity. Estimates of total diversity based on one million sequenced T cells were considered lower bounds and underestimates. Conclusive comparison of naive and antigen-experienced compartments was prevented by the profiling of bulk unsorted PBMCs.

The 35 to 40 donors, aged about 6 to 95 years, were systemically healthy Caucasian individuals from Russia. Each donor gave about 10 milliliters of peripheral blood, drawn into EDTA-treated Vacutainer tubes. PBMCs were isolated by Ficoll-Paque density-gradient centrifugation, with at least 6 million obtained per sample. Total RNA was extracted from PBMCs with Trizol reagent, with at least 5.5 micrograms obtained per sample. The percentages of naive CD45RAhigh/CD27high T cells were determined by flow cytometry on a PBMC aliquot from every donor. Libraries were constructed by 5' RACE. The listed sequencing device is Illumina HiSeq 2500. The second PCR ran for about 6 to 12 cycles and used a J-beta primer mix along with a sample-barcoded 5' primer. A unique molecular identifier was introduced onto each TCR beta cDNA molecule by a template-switch 5' adaptor carrying 12 random nucleotides. At least 3 million CDR3-containing paired-end reads were obtained from each sample. First-strand cDNA was synthesized from all RNA with the Mint cDNA synthesis kit, primed by a TRBC-specific oligonucleotide. Following uracil-DNA glycosylase treatment, a first 18-cycle PCR with universal primers M1SS and BC2_uni_R was performed on all cDNA. The original pipeline was this. Normalization of each sample was performed by random selection of 1 million high-quality reads, each carrying a distinct molecular identifier. Reads sharing molecular identifiers were discarded rather than binned into consensus sequences. MiTCR, run with a Q25 quality threshold and the strictest error-elimination algorithm, handled CDR3 identification, clonotype clustering and error correction. A nonparametric unseen species model with Euler transformation was used to estimate lower-bound total TCR beta diversity. The public reads were quality trimmed at Q25 with fastp and then assembled into clones with MiXCR by TCRdb, keeping productive beta chains. Identical CDR3 proteins give one entry, which carries the most common genes and DNA. These V and J calls derive from TCRdb rather than the authors' analysis. The sample has about 1.6 million distinct CDR3 sequences on record, around 35% of them singletons. Of the sample, about 11% falls within the top ten clones.

A note on this clonotype: Its specific antigen is unknown. Its ends do not fully match the called genes, so a read error is possible.

There are 12 amino acids in the CDR3, from cysteine to phenylalanine inclusive. Of the read, only the CDR3 DNA is kept; its 36 bases are in frame from base 1. The sample consisted of blood. The rearrangement joined TRBV12-3 or TRBV12-4 to TRBJ2-2; the D segment could be TRBD1, given 5 matching bases. This receptor was identified in a woman in her twenties or thirties in good health. The nucleotide sequence is given as TGTGCCAGCAGACTGGACACCGAGGAGCTGTTTTTT. It specifies CASRLDTEELFF.